One sample yielded the 3 T cell receptor beta chains listed below, sequenced in a study of T-cell memory formation after mild COVID-19. TCRdb re-analysed the 5' RACE reads in MiXCR, keeping a single row per CDR3 protein. Here the sample spans around 180,000 distinct CDR3 sequences, 18% being singletons. The sample taken for sequencing was PBMCs or a T cell subset sorted from them (not recorded which). The origin of the receptors is a man in his late teens or twenties who had mild COVID-19 (a few samples of this study predate the infection). Cell type and time point are not known.

At least ten counts were recorded for this clonotype. The chain combines TRBV5-1 with TRBJ2-5; 8 bases match TRBD2. The CDR3 is made up of 15 amino acids. Per germline, CDR1 SGHRS and CDR2 YFSETQ. V shed 4 bases, J shed 3 bases, and the junction held 8 bases outside the gene matches. The CDR3 nucleotides are TGCGCCAGCAGCCCCGTGGCCGGGGGGGAAGAGACCCAGTACTTC. Translating gives CASSPVAGGEETQYF.

The rearrangement joins TRBV20-1 to TRBJ1-1, with no clear D. V gave up 1 base and J gave up 1 base, with 10 bases separating them. Germline V gene data show CDR1 as DFQATT and CDR2 as SNEGSKA (reference sequence). This CDR3 region has 14 residues. The CDR3 coding sequence is TGCAGTGCTAGAGCCCCAGCAACGAACACTGAAGCTTTCTTT. This sequence encodes CSARAPATNTEAFF.

This chain links TRBV10-3 with TRBJ1-5, with TRBD1 identical over 10 bases. This CDR3 is 15 amino acids long. The V gene end was trimmed by 3 bases and the J gene end by 4 bases; junction bases not matched to a gene: 3. The germline V gene encodes CDR1 ENHRY and CDR2 SYGVKD. The CDR3 sequence is CAISDPDRGNQPQHF. As DNA, the CDR3 is TGTGCCATCAGTGACCCGGACAGGGGGAATCAGCCCCAGCATTTT.